Listed below are T cell receptor beta chains from one sample, sequenced in a study of PD-1 blockade in classical Hodgkin lymphoma. Profiled with immunoSEQ multiplex PCR; TCRdb holds only in-frame clones, not every one. Counted here are around 91,000 clones, roughly 81% occurring once; the ten biggest clones make up roughly 15%. The specimen comprised peripheral blood mononuclear cells (PBMCs), sampled before the second cycle of nivolumab. Receptors were obtained from a human donor with classical Hodgkin lymphoma. The CDR3 runs from the conserved cysteine through the conserved F or W. D genes are given only for firm matches. Clone size is stated in some rows and not others, as once, few, many or a class when expanded.

clone_size,j_call,d_call,v_call,cdr3_aa,cdr3_nt
NA,TRBJ2-1,TRBD2,TRBV4-2,CASSQVGRRETPGEQFF,TGTGCCAGCAGCCAAGTGGGGCGGCGGGAGACCCCGGGGGAGCAGTTCTTC
NA,TRBJ1-5,NA,TRBV28,CASSFPSLGGQPQHF,TGTGCCAGCAGTTTCCCCTCTTTGGGGGGCCAGCCCCAGCATTTT
NA,TRBJ2-7,TRBD2,TRBV27,CASSLVSSGTYEQYF,TGTGCCAGCAGTTTAGTGTCTAGCGGGACCTACGAGCAGTACTTC
NA,TRBJ1-1,NA,TRBV27,CASSLFTGRNTEAFF,TGTGCCAGCAGTTTATTTACAGGCCGTAACACTGAAGCTTTCTTT
NA,TRBJ2-5,TRBD2,TRBV6-6,CASSSGLAGVETQYF,TGTGCCAGCAGCTCTGGACTAGCGGGAGTAGAGACCCAGTACTTC
NA,TRBJ1-4,TRBD1,TRBV4-2,CASSSLWGTGVGEKLFF,TGTGCCAGCAGCTCACTTTGGGGGACAGGTGTGGGAGAAAAACTGTTTTTT
NA,TRBJ2-3,NA,TRBV7-3,CASSLVASLPTNTQYF,TGTGCCAGCAGCTTAGTGGCTAGCCTCCCAACGAATACGCAGTATTTT
NA,TRBJ2-7,TRBD2,TRBV5-1,CASSSSSSGRSQWEQYF,TGCGCCAGCAGCTCCAGTTCTAGCGGGAGGTCCCAGTGGGAGCAGTACTTC
NA,TRBJ2-3,NA,TRBV19,CASTATDTQYF,TGTGCCAGTACCGCCACAGATACGCAGTATTTT
once,TRBJ2-2,NA,TRBV27,CASSPQSGDTGELFF,TGTGCCAGCAGTCCCCAATCGGGGGACACCGGGGAGCTGTTTTTT
NA,TRBJ2-1,NA,TRBV7-9,CASSLARLQFLYNEQFF,TGTGCCAGCAGCTTAGCACGACTACAGTTTCTCTACAATGAGCAGTTCTTC
NA,TRBJ2-1,NA,TRBV19,CASSILGVNNEQFF,TGTGCCAGTAGTATCTTGGGAGTCAACAATGAGCAGTTCTTC
NA,TRBJ1-5,NA,TRBV5-1,CATPSQDFSNQPQHF,TGCGCCACTCCGTCACAGGATTTTAGCAATCAGCCCCAGCATTTT
few,TRBJ2-3,TRBD2,TRBV19,CASRLAGTTDTQYF,TGTGCCAGTAGACTAGCGGGAACCACAGATACGCAGTATTTT
NA,TRBJ1-4,TRBD1,TRBV27,CASSPRQGSNEKLFF,TGTGCCAGCAGTCCACGACAGGGATCTAATGAAAAACTGTTTTTT
NA,TRBJ1-1,NA,TRBV6-1,CASSEGMGLTEAFF,TGTGCCAGCAGTGAAGGAATGGGGCTCACTGAAGCTTTCTTT
NA,TRBJ2-5,NA,TRBV7-8,CAIQGRQETQYF,TGTGCCATACAGGGACGGCAAGAGACCCAGTACTTC
NA,TRBJ2-7,NA,TRBV2,CASRGGQLSSYEQYF,TGTGCCAGCAGGGGGGGACAGTTGAGCTCCTACGAGCAGTACTTC
NA,TRBJ2-7,TRBD2,TRBV15,CATGNSGGYEQYF,TGTGCCACCGGAAATAGCGGGGGCTACGAGCAGTACTTC
NA,TRBJ2-2,TRBD2,TRBV14,CASSPLAATGELFF,TGTGCCAGCAGCCCTCTAGCGGCTACTGGGGAGCTGTTTTTT
once,TRBJ2-7,NA,TRBV5-1,CASSSGSPMAEQYF,TGCGCCAGCAGCTCGGGAAGCCCCATGGCCGAGCAGTACTTC
NA,TRBJ2-5,NA,TRBV7-2,CASSFSRKETQYF,TGTGCCAGCAGCTTCTCCCGGAAAGAGACCCAGTACTTC
once,TRBJ2-5,NA,TRBV10-2,CASSAVGGETQYF,TGCGCCAGCAGTGCCGTTGGGGGAGAGACCCAGTACTTC
many,TRBJ1-1,NA,TRBV19,CASSWEAEAFF,TGTGCCAGTAGTTGGGAGGCTGAAGCTTTCTTT
NA,TRBJ2-1,TRBD1,TRBV10-3,CANSGTGGNEQFF,TGTGCCAACTCCGGGACAGGGGGCAATGAGCAGTTCTTC
NA,TRBJ1-1,NA,TRBV14,CASGLGIEAFF,TGTGCCAGCGGTCTCGGGATTGAAGCTTTCTTT
once,TRBJ1-1,NA,TRBV7-9,CASSWGPDAEAFF,TGTGCCAGCAGCTGGGGCCCAGACGCTGAAGCTTTCTTT
NA,TRBJ1-1,NA,TRBV2,CASSELGLSTEAFF,TGTGCCAGCAGTGAACTCGGACTAAGCACTGAAGCTTTCTTT
NA,TRBJ1-4,NA,TRBV5-1,CASSSDTRKLFF,TGCGCCAGCAGCTCAGACACACGAAAACTGTTTTTT
NA,TRBJ2-7,NA,TRBV19,CASSRAPYYEQYF,TGTGCCAGTAGTAGGGCACCCTACTACGAGCAGTACTTC
NA,TRBJ2-5,TRBD2,TRBV7-7,CASSLGLAANQETQYF,TGTGCCAGCAGCTTAGGACTAGCGGCGAACCAAGAGACCCAGTACTTC
NA,TRBJ2-3,TRBD2,TRBV27,CASSLIGGGLAGGPRADTQYF,TGTGCCAGCAGTTTAATAGGGGGGGGACTAGCGGGAGGGCCGCGAGCAGATACGCAGTATTTT
NA,TRBJ2-7,NA,TRBV9,CASSVGATSYEQYF,TGTGCCAGCAGCGTAGGGGCAACCTCCTACGAGCAGTACTTC
NA,TRBJ2-7,TRBD2,TRBV11-2,CASSPGTSGRGLQYF,TGTGCCAGCAGCCCCGGGACTAGCGGCCGGGGTTTGCAGTACTTC
NA,TRBJ2-1,NA,TRBV5-1,CASSLAVGSYNEQFF,TGCGCCAGCAGCTTGGCTGTAGGCTCCTACAATGAGCAGTTCTTC
NA,TRBJ1-1,NA,TRBV6-5,CASSYQGLNTEAFF,TGTGCCAGCAGTTACCAGGGCCTGAACACTGAAGCTTTCTTT
NA,TRBJ1-2,NA,TRBV9,CASSVEVRGGYTF,TGTGCCAGCAGCGTAGAGGTGCGAGGGGGCTACACCTTC
NA,TRBJ2-1,TRBD2,TRBV19,CASSLPLAGDTPFEQFF,TGTGCCAGTAGTCTACCGTTAGCGGGAGACACCCCATTCGAGCAGTTCTTC
NA,TRBJ2-6,NA,TRBV19,CATARALGAEGANVLTF,TGTGCCACCGCCAGGGCCCTGGGGGCGGAAGGGGCCAACGTCCTGACTTTC
NA,TRBJ1-1,NA,TRBV30,CAWARGGEAFF,TGTGCCTGGGCCCGCGGGGGAGAAGCTTTCTTT
NA,TRBJ1-4,TRBD1,TRBV6-4,CASSETGANEKLFF,TGTGCCAGCAGTGAGACAGGGGCTAATGAAAAACTGTTTTTT
NA,TRBJ2-3,NA,TRBV7-8,CASSLMGGAPDTQYF,TGTGCCAGCAGCTTAATGGGCGGAGCGCCGGATACGCAGTATTTT
NA,TRBJ2-5,TRBD2,TRBV6-5,CASSYILAGEQETQYF,TGTGCCAGCAGTTACATACTAGCGGGAGAACAAGAGACCCAGTACTTC
NA,TRBJ2-1,NA,TRBV7-8,CASSFNSEPYNEQFF,TGTGCCAGCAGCTTTAACTCAGAGCCATACAATGAGCAGTTCTTC